The rows below give T cell receptor beta chains drawn from one sample of a study of radiotherapy plus CTLA-4 blockade in lung cancer. TCRdb's copy holds only in-frame clones and misses some; the assay was immunoSEQ multiplex PCR. The sample yields tens of thousands of clones, 65% to 85% seen once. Material: peripheral blood, obtained from a patient treated with radiotherapy plus ipilimumab. All receptors come from a human donor with non-small cell lung cancer who had a complete response to radiotherapy plus ipilimumab. CDR3s include the opening cysteine and the closing phenylalanine or tryptophan. The D gene is left open where the match is weak. For some rows the clone size is stated as once, few or many, or as a class when expanded; others skip it.

-	TRBV6-6	15	-	TRBJ2-7	TGTGCCAGCAGTTTCTCGGACAGTCTCGGTTACGAGCAGTACTTC	CASSFSDSLGYEQYF
-	TRBV5-8	17	TRBD2	TRBJ2-7	TGTGCCAGCAGCTTGGACCCCAGCGGGAGGACCATATACGAGCAGTACTTC	CASSLDPSGRTIYEQYF
few	TRBV28	16	-	TRBJ2-7	TGTGCCAGCAGCTATACCCCTGGGGCTGAGATCTACGAGCAGTACTTC	CASSYTPGAEIYEQYF
-	TRBV2	13	TRBD1	TRBJ2-7	TGTGCCAGCAGTGGGGACAGCCGCTACGAGCAGTACTTC	CASSGDSRYEQYF
-	TRBV19	16	-	TRBJ2-2	TGTGCCAGTAGCCCCGTCTGGTCACAGGGTACCGGGGAGCTGTTTTTT	CASSPVWSQGTGELFF
-	TRBV7-2	12	-	TRBJ2-7	TGTGCCAGCAGCTCGACTCCCTACGAGCAGTACTTC	CASSSTPYEQYF
few	TRBV19	15	-	TRBJ1-2	TGTGCCAGTACCTCTCAGCAGCAGGGAGGATGGGGCTACACCTTC	CASTSQQQGGWGYTF
few	TRBV7-2	15	TRBD1	TRBJ1-4	TGTGCCAGCAGCTTCACAGGGGCAACTAATGAAAAACTGTTTTTT	CASSFTGATNEKLFF
few	TRBV11-2	14	TRBD1	TRBJ1-2	TGTGCCAGCAGCCGGACAGGGGACGGCAATGGCTACACCTTC	CASSRTGDGNGYTF
-	TRBV19	15	TRBD1	TRBJ2-7	TGTGCCAGTAGTATTAAGGGACAGGGCGCCTACGAGCAGTACTTC	CASSIKGQGAYEQYF
-	TRBV5-4	14	-	TRBJ1-4	TGTGCCAGCAGCTTGGGAGGCGTGTCGATGAAACTGTTTTTT	CASSLGGVSMKLFF
-	TRBV19	15	-	TRBJ2-2	TGTGCCAGTAGTGGTGCGACTCCGAACACCGGGGAGCTGTTTTTT	CASSGATPNTGELFF
once	TRBV18	16	-	TRBJ2-2	TGTGCCAGCTCACCACCAACAGGGTGGAACACCGGGGAGCTGTTTTTT	CASSPPTGWNTGELFF
-	TRBV9	18	TRBD2	TRBJ2-5	TGTGCCAGCAGCCCAGGACTAGCGGGAGGGCCTTACCAAGAGACCCAGTACTTC	CASSPGLAGGPYQETQYF
-	TRBV27	20	TRBD2	TRBJ2-1	TGTGCCAGCAGTTTTTTGCCCCCGACTAGCGGGAGGACCATTTACAGGGAGCAGTTCTTC	CASSFLPPTSGRTIYREQFF
-	TRBV18	14	-	TRBJ1-1	TGTGCCAGCTCACCAAGTCAGGTAAAAACTGAAGCTTTCTTT	CASSPSQVKTEAFF
-	TRBV19	17	TRBD1	TRBJ2-2	TGTGCCAGTAGTATAATACCGGGACAGGGGGGGACCGGGGAGCTGTTTTTT	CASSIIPGQGGTGELFF
-	TRBV28	15	TRBD2	TRBJ2-5	TGTGCCAGCAGTTTATCGACTAGCGGTCAAGAGACCCAGTACTTC	CASSLSTSGQETQYF
once	TRBV19	17	-	TRBJ1-5	TGTGCCAGTAGTATAGGCCCCCTCGGGGGATCGGGTCAGCCCCAGCATTTT	CASSIGPLGGSGQPQHF
-	TRBV6-6	12	TRBD1	TRBJ1-2	TGTGCCAGCAGTTACAGTGGACAGGCCTACACCTTC	CASSYSGQAYTF
-	TRBV6-1	14	TRBD2	TRBJ2-1	TGTGCCAGCACCCGGACTAGCGGTTACAATGAGCAGTTCTTC	CASTRTSGYNEQFF
few	TRBV28	14	TRBD1	TRBJ1-3	TGTGCCAGCAGTTTGGACAGGCTGAGAAACACCATATATTTT	CASSLDRLRNTIYF
-	TRBV27	13	-	TRBJ2-1	TGTGCCAGCAGTTTATCTCCCCGGGATGAGCAGTTCTTC	CASSLSPRDEQFF
-	TRBV10-3	13	-	TRBJ1-1	TGTGCCATCAGGGGGGGTTTTTCCACTGAAGCTTTCTTT	CAIRGGFSTEAFF
-	TRBV28	16	-	TRBJ1-2	TGTGCCAGCAGCTCGTTACCAGCAACAACCCAGCGGGGCTACACCTTC	CASSSLPATTQRGYTF
-	TRBV28	14	-	TRBJ1-1	TGTGCCAGCAGTTTAGAACTTTTGAACACTGAAGCTTTCTTT	CASSLELLNTEAFF
-	TRBV4-2	15	-	TRBJ2-1	TGTGCCAGCAGCCAAGAAAAGAGCTCCTACAATGAGCAGTTCTTC	CASSQEKSSYNEQFF
-	TRBV2	11	-	TRBJ2-5	TGTGCCAGCAGGCGTCAAGAGACCCAGTACTTC	CASRRQETQYF
few	TRBV6-4	15	TRBD2	TRBJ2-1	TGTGCCAGCAGTAAATACCTAGCGGGGGGAGATGAGCAGTTCTTC	CASSKYLAGGDEQFF
few	TRBV7-9	18	TRBD2	TRBJ2-1	TGTGCCAGCAGCTTAAAGGGATGGCGGGAGGGCCTTTGGAATGAGCAGTTCTTC	CASSLKGWREGLWNEQFF
-	TRBV6-5	15	-	TRBJ2-3	TGTGCCAGCAGTTACTCGACTAGAGGGGCAGATACGCAGTATTTT	CASSYSTRGADTQYF
-	TRBV11-2	15	TRBD2	TRBJ2-2	TGTGCCAGCAGCTTGACTAGCGGAGGGACCGGGGAGCTGTTTTTT	CASSLTSGGTGELFF
-	TRBV30	16	TRBD1	TRBJ1-2	TGTGCCTGGAGGCGGACAGGGGGGAGTGCTAACTATGGCTACACCTTC	CAWRRTGGSANYGYTF
-	TRBV4-2	18	-	TRBJ2-5	TGTGCCAGCAGCCGGACAGAAGTAGGGAGCACGGCGGAAGAGACCCAGTACTTC	CASSRTEVGSTAEETQYF
few	TRBV28	15	-	TRBJ1-1	TGTGCCAGTCAAACTGGGGCTTCGGGGGGTACTGAAGCTTTCTTT	CASQTGASGGTEAFF
once	TRBV13	17	TRBD2	TRBJ2-3	TGTGCCAGCAGCTTAGGGACTAGCGGGAGATACACAGATACGCAGTATTTT	CASSLGTSGRYTDTQYF
-	TRBV6-5	14	-	TRBJ1-1	TGTGCCAGCGGTCAGCAGGGTGGGAACACTGAAGCTTTCTTT	CASGQQGGNTEAFF
-	TRBV18	14	TRBD2	TRBJ2-3	TGTGCCAGCTCCCTTAGCGGGGAGATACATACGCAGTATTTT	CASSLSGEIHTQYF
-	TRBV5-6	14	-	TRBJ1-1	TGTGCCAGCAGCGGGGACATAGTGGGCACTGAAGCTTTCTTT	CASSGDIVGTEAFF
-	TRBV12-5	22	TRBD2	TRBJ2-2	TGTGCTAGTGGTTTGGTACTTGGGGGTCTAGCGGGCCCGAAGCCGAACACCGGGGAGCTGTTTTTT	CASGLVLGGLAGPKPNTGELFF
few	TRBV18	14	TRBD1	TRBJ1-2	TGTGCCAGCTCACCGACAGGGGGGAACTATGGCTACACCTTC	CASSPTGGNYGYTF
-	TRBV7-9	16	-	TRBJ1-1	TGTGCCAGCAGCTACCTCGGGGGGTTGTTGAACACTGAAGCTTTCTTT	CASSYLGGLLNTEAFF
-	TRBV7-2	13	-	TRBJ2-5	TGTGCCAGCGGCGCAGGGGGGCAAGAGACCCAGTACTTC	CASGAGGQETQYF
-	TRBV7-2	16	-	TRBJ2-4	TGTGCCAGCAGCCCGGGCGGACACTCAGCCGGGAACATTCAGTACTTC	CASSPGGHSAGNIQYF
-	TRBV9	16	TRBD2	TRBJ2-3	TGTGCCAGCAGCGGACGGACTAGCGGATCCACAGATACGCAGTATTTT	CASSGRTSGSTDTQYF
-	TRBV6-1	15	TRBD1	TRBJ1-5	TGTGCCAGCAGCCTCGGGACAGGGGTGAATCAGCCCCAGCATTTT	CASSLGTGVNQPQHF
-	TRBV27	14	-	TRBJ2-2	TGTGCCAGCAGTTTTAGAGGGGGCACCGGGGAGCTGTTTTTT	CASSFRGGTGELFF
-	TRBV6-6	16	-	TRBJ1-2	TGTGCCAGCAGTTACTCTTCAGGAAGGCACTCCTATGGCTACACCTTC	CASSYSSGRHSYGYTF